The clone carrying this T cell receptor (beta chain) showed up many times. Its matching antigen is unknown. Amplified TCR beta CDR3 regions derived from RNA transcripts. The HTBI primer set was used in a first-round RT-PCR of the TCR CDR3. TCRdb processed the multiplex PCR reads anew with MiXCR; each CDR3 protein has one entry. The sample has around 450,000 distinct CDR3 sequences; approximately 14% are singletons. These data are taken from a study of T cells in Graves' hyperthyroidism and ophthalmopathy. Study background: At the time of initial diagnosis and before any treatment, peripheral blood was collected.

Study observations and caveats: Most thyroid clonotypes that were expanded above 0.001 also turned up in blood.

Thyroid ultrasound and orbital computed tomography, with clinical symptoms and serum thyroxine and TRAb, informed diagnoses. The sequenced sample consisted of blood. The receptor was derived from a woman in her late teens or twenties with Graves' hyperthyroidism.

Here the CDR3 DNA reads TGTGCCACCACATTAGCGGGGGCTAGCACAGATACGCAGTATTTT. Protein sequence: CATTLAGASTDTQYF. This rearrangement joins TRBV15 to TRBJ2-3, with 9 bases lining up with TRBD2. Looked up from germline, CDR1 is LNHNV and CDR2 is YYDKDF (reference sequence). Germline trimming cut 7 bases from V and 0 bases from J; bases unmatched to any gene: 5. The CDR3 spans 15 residues.